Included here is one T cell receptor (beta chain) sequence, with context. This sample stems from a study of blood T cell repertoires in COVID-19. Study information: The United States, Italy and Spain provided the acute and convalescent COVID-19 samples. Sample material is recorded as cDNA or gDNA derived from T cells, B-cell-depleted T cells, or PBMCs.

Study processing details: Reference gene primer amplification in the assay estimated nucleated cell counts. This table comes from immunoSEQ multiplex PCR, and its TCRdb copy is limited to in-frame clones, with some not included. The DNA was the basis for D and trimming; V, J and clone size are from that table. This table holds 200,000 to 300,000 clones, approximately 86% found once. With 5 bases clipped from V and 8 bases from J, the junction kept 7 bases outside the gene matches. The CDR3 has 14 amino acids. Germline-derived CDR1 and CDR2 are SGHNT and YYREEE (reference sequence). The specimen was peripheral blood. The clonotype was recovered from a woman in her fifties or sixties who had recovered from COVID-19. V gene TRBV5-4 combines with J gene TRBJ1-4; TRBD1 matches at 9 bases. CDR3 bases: TGTGCCAGCAGTGAGGACAGGGGAGGAGAAAAACTGTTTTTT. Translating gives CASSEDRGGEKLFF. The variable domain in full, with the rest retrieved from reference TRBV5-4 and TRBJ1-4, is ETGVTQSPTHLIKTRGQQVTLRCSSQSGHNTVSWYQQALGQGPQFIFQYYREEENGRGNFPPRFSGLQFPNYSSELNVNALELDDSALYLCASSEDRGGEKLFFGSGTQLSVL.